These T cell receptor beta chains were read from a single sample in a study of brain T cells in children with intractable seizures. Generated by immunoSEQ multiplex PCR, the TCRdb table keeps only in-frame clones and is missing some. This sample has under 150,000 clones, with 94% found just once. The sample was peripheral blood, taken at surgery. These receptors were taken from a boy younger than two with hemimegalencephaly and intractable seizures. Each CDR3 is given without its conserved first and last residue.

TRBV28 ASRDENQPQH
TRBV28 ASSGTPTPYEQY
TRBV19 ASSMGAVTFDEQF
TRBV24-1 ATSAGLGKNIQY
TRBV4-2 ASSPQLVGEQY
TRBV19 ASSIGTRDAAYEQY
TRBV28 ASSFQRRGRETQY
TRBV19 ASREQGGRAEAF
TRBV5-6 ASSSDRTYDRGYGYT
TRBV7-2 ASSLGGVGEQY
TRBV6-5 ASSYPRQAGQETQY
TRBV6-5 ASNLLAAAKNIQY
TRBV29-1 SVNTGELF
TRBV11-3 ASSPGTGPSYEQY
TRBV28 ASRSGTGELF
TRBV19 AAARTGGNTIY
TRBV4-2 ASSQGLAGVENEQF
TRBV11-2 ASSLRVDSQRGHNEQF
TRBV6-5 ASRSGQSTDTQY
TRBV5-4 ASSRTWTMGNTEAF
TRBV19 ASSRDREETQY
TRBV27 ASSFGFVGGNPYEQY
TRBV21-1 ASSKHPSSYNSPLH
TRBV6-2/TRBV6-3 ASSYGTSGLSYNEQF
TRBV7-3 ASSPPTDTQY
TRBV5-4 ASSSAGTGREKLF
TRBV28 ASTPPPHAVLGTDTQY
TRBV27 ASSFWGGDNEQF
TRBV4-2 ASSQGNNYEQY
TRBV27 ASSPRGEQF
TRBV5-5 ASSPLTGANYGYT
TRBV5-4 ASSLRLAGVPGEQY
TRBV7-2 ASSFWDTKLRGYGYT
TRBV20-1 SARGGDTQY
TRBV6-6 ASSYSTNNQPQH
TRBV11-2 ASSYPSGRAVDEQF
TRBV5-1 ASSPARETQY
TRBV2 ASKWQSLGEAF
TRBV7-8 ASSQGWETQY
TRBV3-1/TRBV3-2 ASSHPGLADPYEQY
TRBV9 ASSVAGQTGNTIY
TRBV10-1 ASSSGGTQF
TRBV5-1 ASSPGQAITGELF
TRBV9 ASSTRLDNSPLH
TRBV15 ATSRDSVGTGRYNEQF
TRBV10-1 ASKRRSGRDTQY
TRBV7-2 ASSWTPRYEQY
TRBV5-4 ASRLTSGNEQF
TRBV9 ASSVRDGVTDTQY
TRBV4-1 ASSGSRDSYNEQF
TRBV12-5 ASGDSLSYEQY
TRBV9 ASSTRLVGTYNEQF
TRBV6-5 ASSYFTGSNSPLH
TRBV5-4 ASSSGTSGSYEQY